The source of this T cell receptor beta chain is a study of post-analysis software for immune sequencing data (dated by TCRdb to the mid-2010s). Background on the whole study: Relapsing-remitting, secondary progressive and progressive-relapsing multiple sclerosis were recorded as disease courses, and subtype annotation was lacking for some patients. A subset of samples was prepared in parallel using single-end sample barcoding, then pooled and co-amplified after Illumina adapter ligation. The patient repertoires were set against 10 to 11 previously published healthy control repertoires from donors whose ages ranged from about 6 to 25 years.

In this sample, this clonotype turned up a few times. Its binding antigen is unknown. There are no base qualities to consult, and no much larger clone falls within one base. TCR beta repertoires were profiled from peripheral blood of roughly twelve young patients with multiple sclerosis to demonstrate the VDJtools post-analysis software. The multiple sclerosis patients were children and adolescents ranging in age from roughly 6 to 16 years. Overall results and qualifications from the work: Direct clustering with F measure revealed strong co-clustering of samples prepared in the same batch, which led to a batch-effect correction. The multiple sclerosis patient group was slightly younger than the control group. Patients showed significantly higher frequencies than controls for roughly 5 TRBV segments, among them TRBV5-6, TRBV5-1 and TRBV20-1. Compared with controls, multiple sclerosis patients had significantly lower normalized Chao1 diversity, a finding suggesting substantial peripheral T-cell clonal expansion.

Receptor amplification or capture employed PCR. For sequencing, an Illumina HiSeq 2500 was employed. To reduce PCR and sequencing biases, unique molecular identifiers were incorporated into the TCR beta cDNA libraries. Approximately 500,000 cDNA molecules were obtained for every 1 to 10 million input T cells, so each molecule roughly corresponded to one T cell. The patient libraries were prepared and sequenced using the same protocol as the earlier healthy control dataset. Within a given batch, samples were prepared together, multiplexed and sequenced on the same HiSeq lane. In the original analysis: MIGEC handled the raw barcoded reads, throwing out single-read molecular identifier groups before consensus assembly and CDR3 extraction. VDJtools was used for post-analysis of the clonotype tables, with diversity normalized by down-sampling every dataset to the smallest sample size. To correct batch-related cross-sample contamination, repertoire overlap clustering matched CDR3 amino acid sequences but not nucleotide sequences. TCRdb handled the public reads itself, with Q25 trimming in fastp and clone calling in MiXCR, and kept productive beta chains. Rows are unified per CDR3 protein, each entry keeping the most common DNA and genes. What appears here as the V and J calls and clone size reflects TCRdb's work, not the paper's. In all, the sample holds hundreds of thousands of distinct CDR3 sequences, and less than 35% of those were seen once. The top ten constitute roughly 0.57% of the sample.

At the junction V is shortened by 3 bases and J by 3 bases; bases outside the gene matches: 4. Per the germline V gene, SGHTA is the CDR1 and FQGNSA is the CDR2. From its cysteine to its phenylalanine, the CDR3 spans 14 amino acids. Only the CDR3 region is kept as DNA, spanning 42 bases read in frame from base 1. This TCR derives from a girl between 10 and 17 years old with multiple sclerosis. Sequenced: blood. The sequence links TRBV7-2 to TRBJ2-7, with 8 bases aligning to TRBD1. The sequenced DNA is TGTGCCAGCAGCTTTGACAGGGGTGTCTACGAGCAGTACTTC. Translated, it gives CASSFDRGVYEQYF.